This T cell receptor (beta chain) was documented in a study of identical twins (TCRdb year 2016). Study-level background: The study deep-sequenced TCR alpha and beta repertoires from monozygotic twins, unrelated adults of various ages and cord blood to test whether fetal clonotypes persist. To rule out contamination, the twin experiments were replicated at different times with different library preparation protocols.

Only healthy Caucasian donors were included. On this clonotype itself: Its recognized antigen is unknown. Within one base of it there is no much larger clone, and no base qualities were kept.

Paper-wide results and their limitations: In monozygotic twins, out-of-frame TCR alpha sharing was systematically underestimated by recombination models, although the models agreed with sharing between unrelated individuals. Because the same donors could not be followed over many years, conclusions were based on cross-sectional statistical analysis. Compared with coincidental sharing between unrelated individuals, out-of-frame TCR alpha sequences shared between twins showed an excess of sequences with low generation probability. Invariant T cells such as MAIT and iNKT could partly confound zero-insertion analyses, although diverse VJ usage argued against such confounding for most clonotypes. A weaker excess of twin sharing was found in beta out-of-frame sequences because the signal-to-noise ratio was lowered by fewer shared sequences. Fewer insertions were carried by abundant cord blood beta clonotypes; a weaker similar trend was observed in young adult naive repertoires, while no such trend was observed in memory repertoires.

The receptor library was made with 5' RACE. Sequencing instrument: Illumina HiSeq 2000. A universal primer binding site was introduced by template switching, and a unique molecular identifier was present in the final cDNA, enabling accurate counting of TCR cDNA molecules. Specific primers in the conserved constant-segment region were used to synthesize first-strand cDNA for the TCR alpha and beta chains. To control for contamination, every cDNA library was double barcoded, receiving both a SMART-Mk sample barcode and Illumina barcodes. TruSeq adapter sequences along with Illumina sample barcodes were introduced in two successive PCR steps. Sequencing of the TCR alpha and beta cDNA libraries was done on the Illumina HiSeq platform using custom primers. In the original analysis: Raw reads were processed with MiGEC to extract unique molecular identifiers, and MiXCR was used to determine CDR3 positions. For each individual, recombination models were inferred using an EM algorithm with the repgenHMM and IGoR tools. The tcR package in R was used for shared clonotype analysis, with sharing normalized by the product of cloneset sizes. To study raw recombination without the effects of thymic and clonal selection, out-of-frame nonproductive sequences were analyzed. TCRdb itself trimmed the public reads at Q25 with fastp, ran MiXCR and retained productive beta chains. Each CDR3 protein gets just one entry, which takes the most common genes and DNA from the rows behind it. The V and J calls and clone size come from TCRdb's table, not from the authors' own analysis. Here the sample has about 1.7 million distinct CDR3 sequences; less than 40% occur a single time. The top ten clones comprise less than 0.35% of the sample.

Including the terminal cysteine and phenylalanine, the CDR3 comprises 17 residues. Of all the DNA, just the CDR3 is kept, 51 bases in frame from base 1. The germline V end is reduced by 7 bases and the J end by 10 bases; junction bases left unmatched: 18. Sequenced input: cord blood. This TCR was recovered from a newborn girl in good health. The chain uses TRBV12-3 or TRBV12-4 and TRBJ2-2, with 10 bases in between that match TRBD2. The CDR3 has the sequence CASILTARLAGVAELFF. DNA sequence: TGTGCCAGCATTTTGACGGCGCGGCTAGCGGGAGTGGCGGAGCTGTTTTTT.